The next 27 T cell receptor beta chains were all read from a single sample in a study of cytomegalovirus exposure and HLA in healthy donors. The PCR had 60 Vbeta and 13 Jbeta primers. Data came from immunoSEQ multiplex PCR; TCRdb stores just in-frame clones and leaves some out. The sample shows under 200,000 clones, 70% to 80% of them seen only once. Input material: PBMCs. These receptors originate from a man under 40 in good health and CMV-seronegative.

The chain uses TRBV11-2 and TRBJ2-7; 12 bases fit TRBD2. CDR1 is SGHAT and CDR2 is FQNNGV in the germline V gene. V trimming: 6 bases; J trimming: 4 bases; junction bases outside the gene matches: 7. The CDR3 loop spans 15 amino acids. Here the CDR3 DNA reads TGTGCCAGCAGATCAGATCTAGCGGGAGGGTACGAGCAGTACTTC. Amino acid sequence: CASRSDLAGGYEQYF.

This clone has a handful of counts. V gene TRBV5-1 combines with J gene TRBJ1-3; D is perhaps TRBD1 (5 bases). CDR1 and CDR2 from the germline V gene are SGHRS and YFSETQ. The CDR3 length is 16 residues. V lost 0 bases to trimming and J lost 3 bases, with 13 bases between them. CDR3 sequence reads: CASSLAGALRGNTIYF. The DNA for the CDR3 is TGCGCCAGCAGCTTGGCTGGGGCGCTTCGTGGAAACACCATATATTTT.

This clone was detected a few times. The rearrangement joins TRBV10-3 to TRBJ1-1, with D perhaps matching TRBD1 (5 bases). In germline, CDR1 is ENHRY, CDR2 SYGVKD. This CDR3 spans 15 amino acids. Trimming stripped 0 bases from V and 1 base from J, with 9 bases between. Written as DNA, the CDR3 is TGTGCCATCAGTGAGTCGGTGGGGCAGAACACTGAAGCTTTCTTT. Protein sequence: CAISESVGQNTEAFF.

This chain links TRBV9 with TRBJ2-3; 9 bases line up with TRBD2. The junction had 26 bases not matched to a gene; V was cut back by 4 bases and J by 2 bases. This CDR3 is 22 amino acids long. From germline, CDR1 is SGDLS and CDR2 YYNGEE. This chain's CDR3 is CASSRTSTGGGRVILDTDTQYF. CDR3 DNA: TGTGCCAGCAGCAGAACATCAACGGGTGGCGGGAGGGTTATCCTGGACACAGATACGCAGTATTTT.

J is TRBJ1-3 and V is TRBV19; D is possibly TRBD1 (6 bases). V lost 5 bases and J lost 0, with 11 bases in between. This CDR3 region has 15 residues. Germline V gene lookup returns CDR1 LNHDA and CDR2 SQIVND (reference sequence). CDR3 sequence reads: CASSSGTPSGNTIYF. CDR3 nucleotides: TGTGCCAGTAGTTCCGGGACACCCTCTGGAAACACCATATATTTT.

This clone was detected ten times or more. The CDR3 nucleotides are TGTGCCAGCAACGACCGGGGACTACCACCTGTTACCCAGTACTTC. This gives the protein CASNDRGLPPVTQYF. The rearrangement uses TRBV6-5 and TRBJ2-5; TRBD2 matches 7 bases. The ends lost 7 bases at V and 8 bases at J; junction bases unmatched: 16. Per germline, CDR1 MNHEY and CDR2 SVGAGI. The CDR3 sequence is 15 residues long.

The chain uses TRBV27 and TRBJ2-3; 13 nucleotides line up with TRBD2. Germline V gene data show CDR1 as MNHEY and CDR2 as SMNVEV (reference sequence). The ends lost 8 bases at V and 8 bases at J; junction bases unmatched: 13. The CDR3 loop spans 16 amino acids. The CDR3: CASLTPRTSGSPTQYF. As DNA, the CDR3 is TGTGCCAGCCTGACCCCCCGGACTAGCGGGAGTCCTACGCAGTATTTT.

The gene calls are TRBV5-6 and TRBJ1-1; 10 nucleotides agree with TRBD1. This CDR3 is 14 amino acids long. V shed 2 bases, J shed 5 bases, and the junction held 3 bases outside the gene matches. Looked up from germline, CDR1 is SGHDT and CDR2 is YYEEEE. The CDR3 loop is CASSFGTGETEAFF. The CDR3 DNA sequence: TGTGCCAGCAGCTTTGGGACAGGGGAGACTGAAGCTTTCTTT. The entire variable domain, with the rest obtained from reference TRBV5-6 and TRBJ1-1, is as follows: DAGVTQSPTHLIKTRGQQVTLRCSPKSGHDTVSWYQQALGQGPQFIFQYYEEEERQRGNFPDRFSGHQFPNYSSELNVNALLLGDSALYLCASSFGTGETEAFFGQGTRLTVV.

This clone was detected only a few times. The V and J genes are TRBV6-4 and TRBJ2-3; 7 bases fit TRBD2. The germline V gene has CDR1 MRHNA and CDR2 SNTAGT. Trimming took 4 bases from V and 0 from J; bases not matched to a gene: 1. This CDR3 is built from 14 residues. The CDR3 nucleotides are TGTGCCAGCAGTGTTAGCGGGAGCACAGATACGCAGTATTTT. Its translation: CASSVSGSTDTQYF.

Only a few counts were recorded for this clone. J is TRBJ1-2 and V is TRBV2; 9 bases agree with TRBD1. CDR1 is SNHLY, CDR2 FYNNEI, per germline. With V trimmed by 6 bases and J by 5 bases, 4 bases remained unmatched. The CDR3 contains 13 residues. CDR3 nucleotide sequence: TGTGCCAGCAGGATGGGGACAGGGTATGGCTACACCTTC. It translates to CASRMGTGYGYTF.

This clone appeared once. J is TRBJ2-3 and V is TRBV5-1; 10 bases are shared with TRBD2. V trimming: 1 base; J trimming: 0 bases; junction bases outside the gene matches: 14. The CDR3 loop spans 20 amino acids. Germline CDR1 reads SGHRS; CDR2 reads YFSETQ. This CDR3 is CASSLNARASGSGSTDTQYF. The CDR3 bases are TGCGCCAGCAGCTTGAATGCGCGCGCTAGCGGGAGTGGTAGCACAGATACGCAGTATTTT.

The CDR3, as DNA: TGTGCTGAAGGACAGGGCTACACTGAAGCTTTCTTT. Translated: CAEGQGYTEAFF. J is TRBJ1-1 and V is TRBV6-1; 8 nucleotides line up with TRBD1. This CDR3 contains 12 residues. Germline assignment: CDR1 MNHNS and CDR2 SASEGT.

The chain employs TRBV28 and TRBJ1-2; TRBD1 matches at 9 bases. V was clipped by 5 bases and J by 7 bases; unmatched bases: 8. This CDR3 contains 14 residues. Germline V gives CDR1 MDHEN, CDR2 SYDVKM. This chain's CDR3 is CASSPGTGYGGYTF. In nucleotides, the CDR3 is TGTGCCAGCAGTCCAGGGACAGGGTATGGTGGCTACACCTTC.

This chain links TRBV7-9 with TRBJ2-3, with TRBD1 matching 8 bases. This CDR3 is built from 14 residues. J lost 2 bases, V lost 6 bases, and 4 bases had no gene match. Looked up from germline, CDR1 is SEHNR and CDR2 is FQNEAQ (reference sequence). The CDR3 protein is CASSPGGLTDTQYF. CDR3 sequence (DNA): TGTGCCAGCAGTCCAGGGGGCCTCACAGATACGCAGTATTTT.

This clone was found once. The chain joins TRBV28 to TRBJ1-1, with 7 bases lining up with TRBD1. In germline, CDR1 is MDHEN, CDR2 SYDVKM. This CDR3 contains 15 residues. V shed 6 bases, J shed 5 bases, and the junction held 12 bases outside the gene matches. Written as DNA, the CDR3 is TGTGCCAGCAGCCCAGCTAAGACAGGGAGGACTGAAGCTTTCTTT. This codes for CASSPAKTGRTEAFF. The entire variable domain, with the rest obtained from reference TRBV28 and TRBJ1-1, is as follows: DVKVTQSSRYLVKRTGEKVFLECVQDMDHENMFWYRQDPGLGLRLIYFSYDVKMKEKGDIPEGYSVSREKKERFSLILESASTNQTSMYLCASSPAKTGRTEAFFGQGTRLTVV.

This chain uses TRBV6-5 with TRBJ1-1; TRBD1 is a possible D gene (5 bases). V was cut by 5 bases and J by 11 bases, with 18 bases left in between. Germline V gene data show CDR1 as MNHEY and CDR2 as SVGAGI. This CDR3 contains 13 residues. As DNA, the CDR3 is TGTGCCAGCAGTGGACGGACACTCCCGCGGGCTTTCTTT. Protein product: CASSGRTLPRAFF.

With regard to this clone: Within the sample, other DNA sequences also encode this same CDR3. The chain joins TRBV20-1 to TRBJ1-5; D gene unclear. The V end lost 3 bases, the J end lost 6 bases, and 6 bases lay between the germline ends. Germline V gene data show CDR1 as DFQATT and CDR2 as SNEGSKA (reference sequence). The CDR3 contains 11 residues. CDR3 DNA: TGCAGTGCTAGTACCGGTCAGCCCCAGCATTTT. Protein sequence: CSASTGQPQHF.

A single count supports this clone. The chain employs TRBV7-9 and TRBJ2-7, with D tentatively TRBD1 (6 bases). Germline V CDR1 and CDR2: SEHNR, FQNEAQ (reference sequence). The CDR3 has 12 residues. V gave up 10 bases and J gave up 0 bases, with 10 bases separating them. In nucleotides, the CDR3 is TGTGCCACCGGGGACACCTCCTACGAGCAGTACTTC. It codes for CATGDTSYEQYF.

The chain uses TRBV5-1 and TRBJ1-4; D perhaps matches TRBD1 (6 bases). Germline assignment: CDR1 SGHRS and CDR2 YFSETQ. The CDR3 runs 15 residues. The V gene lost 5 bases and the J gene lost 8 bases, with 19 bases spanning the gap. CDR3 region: CASRRIEAGDEKLFF. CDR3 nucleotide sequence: TGCGCCAGCAGAAGAATTGAAGCAGGGGACGAAAAACTGTTTTTT.

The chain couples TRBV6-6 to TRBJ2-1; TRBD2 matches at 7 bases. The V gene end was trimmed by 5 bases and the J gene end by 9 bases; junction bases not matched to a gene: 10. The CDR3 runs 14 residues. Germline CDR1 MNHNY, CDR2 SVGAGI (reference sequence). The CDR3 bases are TGTGCCAGCAGTCCCAATAGCGGGCCTGGTGAGCAGTTCTTC. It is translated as CASSPNSGPGEQFF.

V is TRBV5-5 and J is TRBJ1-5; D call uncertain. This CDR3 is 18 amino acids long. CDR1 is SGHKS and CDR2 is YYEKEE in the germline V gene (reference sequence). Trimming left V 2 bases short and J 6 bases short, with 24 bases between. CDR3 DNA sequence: TGTGCCAGCAGCTTTTTTCCTGGGGTGAATTCGAGGGCTCAGCCCCAGCATTTT. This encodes CASSFFPGVNSRAQPQHF.

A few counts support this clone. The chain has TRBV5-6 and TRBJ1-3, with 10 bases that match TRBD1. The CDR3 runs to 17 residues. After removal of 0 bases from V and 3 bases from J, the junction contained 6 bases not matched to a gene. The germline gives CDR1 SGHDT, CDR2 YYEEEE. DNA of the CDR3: TGTGCCAGCAGCTTGGCACCGACAGGGGGCATTGGAAACACCATATATTTT. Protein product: CASSLAPTGGIGNTIYF.

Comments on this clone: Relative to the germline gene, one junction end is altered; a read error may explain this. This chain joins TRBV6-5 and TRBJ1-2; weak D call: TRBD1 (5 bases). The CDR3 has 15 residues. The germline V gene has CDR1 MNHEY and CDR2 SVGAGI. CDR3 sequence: CASSYSTASQYGYTF. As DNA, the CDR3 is TGTGCCAGCAGCTACTCGACAGCCTCTCAATATGGCTACACCTTC.

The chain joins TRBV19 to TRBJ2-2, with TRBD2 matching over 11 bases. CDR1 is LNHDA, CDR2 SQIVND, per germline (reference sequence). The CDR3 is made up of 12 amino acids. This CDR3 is CALAGDTGELFF. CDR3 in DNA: TGTGCACTAGCGGGAGACACCGGGGAGCTGTTTTTT.

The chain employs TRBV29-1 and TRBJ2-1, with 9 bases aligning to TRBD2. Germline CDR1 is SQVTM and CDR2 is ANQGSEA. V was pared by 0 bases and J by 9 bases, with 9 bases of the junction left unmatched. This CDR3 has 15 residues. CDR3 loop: CSVEDGLAGHIEQFF. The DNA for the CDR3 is TGCAGCGTTGAAGATGGTCTAGCGGGACACATTGAGCAGTTCTTC.

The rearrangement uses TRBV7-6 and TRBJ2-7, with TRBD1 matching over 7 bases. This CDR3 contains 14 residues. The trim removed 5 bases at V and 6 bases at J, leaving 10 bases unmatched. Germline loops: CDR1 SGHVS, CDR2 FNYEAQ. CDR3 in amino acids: CASSREPTGFEQYF. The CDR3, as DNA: TGTGCCAGCAGCCGTGAACCGACAGGGTTCGAGCAGTACTTC.

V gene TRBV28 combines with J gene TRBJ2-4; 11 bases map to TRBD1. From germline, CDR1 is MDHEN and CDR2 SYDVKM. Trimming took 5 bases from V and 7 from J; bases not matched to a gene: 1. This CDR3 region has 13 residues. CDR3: CASSRTGGNIQYF. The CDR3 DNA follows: TGTGCCAGCAGTAGGACAGGGGGCAACATTCAGTACTTC.